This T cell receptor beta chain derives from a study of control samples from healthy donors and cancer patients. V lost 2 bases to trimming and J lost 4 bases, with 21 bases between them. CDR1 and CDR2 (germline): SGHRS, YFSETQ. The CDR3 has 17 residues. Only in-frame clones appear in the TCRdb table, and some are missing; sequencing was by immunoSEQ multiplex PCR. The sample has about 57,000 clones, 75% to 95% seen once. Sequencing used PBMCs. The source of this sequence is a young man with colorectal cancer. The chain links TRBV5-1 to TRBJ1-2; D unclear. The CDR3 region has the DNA TGCGCCAGCAGCTTAACTTTAACCTACGGCGATAGCTATGGCTACACCTTC. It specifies CASSLTLTYGDSYGYTF.